What follows are 31 T cell receptor beta chains derived from one specimen sequenced in a study of tumor-infiltrating lymphocytes in primary liver carcinoma. With a constant-region primer, TCR beta cDNA was made from roughly 500 ng of total RNA. The TCR beta library was amplified through three nested multiplex PCR rounds in a modified ARM-PCR procedure. Investigators reported that the first two PCR rounds, at roughly 10 cycles each, used TRBV1-TRBV30 forward primers with a C-beta reverse primer. In TCRdb, the multiplex PCR reads were re-called with MiXCR into one record per CDR3 protein. Of 90,000 to 150,000 distinct CDR3 sequences in the sample, around 70% were seen once. Total RNA and DNA came together from 20-30 mg of bulk tissue without cell sorting. Input material: tumor-adjacent normal liver tissue. These receptors all stem from a woman aged 60 to 75 with primary liver carcinoma and hepatitis B virus infection.

A note on this clonotype: The conserved phenylalanine or tryptophan normally closing the CDR3 is absent here, so this likely arose from a read error. The gene calls are TRBV12-3 or TRBV12-4 and TRBJ2-5; D is uncertain. Trimming stripped 2 bases from V and 1 base from J, with 5 bases between. CDR3 length: 13 residues. The CDR3 loop is CASSLIAQETQYS. DNA of the CDR3: TGTGCCAGCAGTTTAATCGCCCAAGAGACCCAGTACAGC.

The table lists this clonotype with a few counts. V usage is TRBV28 and J usage is TRBJ2-5, with 8 bases that match TRBD2. Germline V gene data show CDR1 as MDHEN and CDR2 as SYDVKM. This CDR3 comprises 16 residues. Trimming removed 5 bases from V and 3 bases from J; junction bases left unmatched: 11. The CDR3 protein is CASSPMVGRAEETQYF. The CDR3 region has the DNA TGTGCCAGCAGTCCGATGGTCGGGAGGGCTGAAGAGACCCAGTACTTC.

V gene TRBV29-1 combines with J gene TRBJ2-1; TRBD2 aligns across 7 bases. The trim removed 6 bases at V and 6 bases at J, leaving 14 bases unmatched. The CDR3 sequence is 15 residues long. Germline V gene sequence: CDR1 SQVTM, CDR2 ANQGSEA. CDR3: CSVDSLAGAGNEQFF. CDR3 DNA: TGCAGCGTCGATAGCCTCGCGGGAGCCGGCAATGAGCAGTTCTTC.

On this clonotype: The junction does not match germline at one end; this may be a read error. V usage is TRBV12-3 or TRBV12-4 and J usage is TRBJ1-1, with D perhaps TRBD1 (6 bases). There are 15 residues in the CDR3. The CDR3 is CASSYNAGGTTGAFF. The CDR3, as DNA: TGTGCCAGCAGCTACAATGCCGGGGGCACCACTGGAGCTTTCTTT.

The chain couples TRBV11-1 to TRBJ2-2, with 7 positions matching TRBD2. CDR3 length equals 14 residues. Looked up from germline, CDR1 is SGHAT and CDR2 is FQDESV (reference sequence). J was trimmed by 8 bases and V by 6 bases; bases with no gene match: 9. The CDR3 here is CASSLGGKSGELFF. CDR3 bases: TGTGCCAGCAGTTTGGGAGGGAAGAGTGGGGAGCTGTTTTTT.

In the case of this clonotype: The junction and the germline gene differ at one end; a read error may be behind it. The chain employs TRBV12-3 or TRBV12-4 and TRBJ2-7, with TRBD2 matching 8 bases. The CDR3 is 13 amino acids. For the CDR3, the DNA is TGTCCCAGCAGAGTAGCGGGGTCTTACGAGCAGTACTTC. Its protein product is CPSRVAGSYEQYF.

As to this clonotype: The junction departs from the called germline gene at one end, perhaps through a read error. This chain joins TRBV29-1 and TRBJ2-1; 7 bases are shared with TRBD2. The length of the CDR3 is 17 residues. Germline V gene lookup returns CDR1 SQVTM and CDR2 ANQGSEA. The CDR3 spells CSGSRGLRLSGGNERFF. The CDR3 nucleotides are TGCAGCGGTTCGCGGGGACTTCGACTATCGGGAGGCAATGAGCGGTTCTTC.

Concerning this clonotype itself: An end of the junction differs from the germline gene, which may be a read error. This chain links TRBV7-9 with TRBJ2-3; D may match TRBD1 or TRBD2 (5 bases each). Per the germline V gene, CDR1 is SEHNR and CDR2 is FQNEAQ (reference sequence). The CDR3 consists of 16 residues. CDR3 in amino acids: CASSLVGVGVTDTQYF. The CDR3 coding sequence is TGTGCCAGCAGCTTAGTAGGGGTCGGGGTCACAGACACGCAGTATTTT.

As for this clonotype: This may arise from a read error, as a much more abundant clone is one base away. Since the CDR3 does not end with the conserved phenylalanine or tryptophan, this likely comes from a read error. The chain is built from TRBV28 and TRBJ1-5; D is unresolved. Trimming removed 6 bases from V and 5 bases from J, with 14 bases in between. The CDR3 has 14 amino acids. The germline V gene has CDR1 MDHEN and CDR2 SYDVKM. The CDR3 sequence is CASSPASGYQPQHS. The CDR3 nucleotides are TGTGCCAGCAGCCCCGCTTCGGGGTATCAGCCCCAGCATTCT.

This chain links TRBV18 with TRBJ1-1, with no clear D. The germline V gene encodes CDR1 KGHSH and CDR2 LQKENI. This CDR3 spans 14 amino acids. The ends were cut back, 7 bases at V and 0 bases at J, with 12 bases in the middle. CDR3 loop: CASLLRSMNTEAFF. CDR3 nucleotides: TGTGCCAGCTTACTAAGAAGTATGAACACTGAAGCTTTCTTT.

This clonotype was found many times. The rearrangement joins TRBV30 to TRBJ2-1; 12 bases agree with TRBD2. V lost 3 bases, J lost 6 bases, and 6 bases stayed unmatched. Germline V lookup: CDR1 GTSNPN, CDR2 SVGIG (reference sequence). This CDR3 is 15 amino acids long. CDR3 amino acids: CAWSRGTSGLNEQFF. The CDR3 DNA sequence: TGTGCCTGGAGCCGGGGGACTAGCGGGCTCAATGAGCAGTTCTTC.

Worth noting for this clonotype: The junction differs from germline at one of its ends, possibly a read error. The rearrangement uses TRBV6-5 and TRBJ2-7; D is possibly TRBD1 (6 bases). CDR1 is MNHEY and CDR2 is SVGAGI in the germline V gene. The CDR3 loop spans 13 amino acids. The CDR3 region has the DNA TGTGCCAGCAGTTTGGGACAATTGAGGGAGCTGTATTTC. Protein sequence: CASSLGQLRELYF.

Turning to this clonotype: One junction end does not reproduce the germline sequence, and a read error may be involved. Here the CDR3 DNA reads TGTGCCAGCGGCCTCCCCTCCGAAGGGGTCTCTGGGGCCGACGTCCTGACTTTC. Protein: CASGLPSEGVSGADVLTF. The chain uses TRBV11-2 and TRBJ2-6; the D gene is possibly TRBD1 (5 bases). The CDR3 runs 18 residues. The germline CDR1 and CDR2 sequences are SGHAT and FQNNGV.

V gene TRBV29-1 combines with J gene TRBJ2-5, with TRBD2 matching 7 bases. This CDR3 spans 15 amino acids. CDR1 is SQVTM and CDR2 is ANQGSEA in the germline V gene. The J segment lost 2 bases and the V segment lost 5 bases, leaving 11 bases of the junction unmatched. The CDR3 region has the DNA TGCAGCGTTCCCCCAGAAAGGGGAGGGCAAGAGACCCAGTACTTC. Protein product: CSVPPERGGQETQYF.

This clonotype showed up many times. The chain is built from TRBV12-3 or TRBV12-4 and TRBJ1-1; D is undetermined. Trimming removed 3 bases from V and 6 bases from J, with 14 bases in between. The length of the CDR3 is 14 residues. In DNA, the CDR3 is TGTGCCAGCAGTTTGCCGACCGCCTCGGCTGAAGCTTTCTTT. Translating it yields CASSLPTASAEAFF.

With regard to this clonotype: With a much larger clone just one base away, this may be a read error. This chain uses TRBV28 with TRBJ2-7, with no clear D. Germline CDR1 reads MDHEN; CDR2 reads SYDVKM. This CDR3 region has 12 residues. CDR3 in DNA: TGTGACAGCAGCTCCCTTTCCTACGAGCAGTACTTC. It translates to CDSSSLSYEQYF. The full variable domain, completed using reference TRBV28 and TRBJ2-7, is DVKVTQSSRYLVKRTGEKVFLECVQDMDHENMFWYRQDPGLGLRLIYFSYDVKMKEKGDIPEGYSVSREKKERFSLILESASTNQTSMYLCDSSSLSYEQYFGPGTRLTVT.

In the case of this clonotype: A read error may account for a junction end that differs from germline. The chain combines TRBV11-3 with TRBJ2-1; no reliable D call. Germline loops: CDR1 SGHNT, CDR2 YENEEA. CDR3 length equals 12 residues. The CDR3 DNA sequence: TGTGCGAGCAGTGTGGGCTACAATGAGCAGTCCTTC. Translation gives CASSVGYNEQSF.

J is TRBJ2-3 and V is TRBV29-1; D unclear. The CDR3 is made up of 11 amino acids. Germline V lookup: CDR1 SQVTM, CDR2 ANQGSEA. As DNA, the CDR3 is TGCAGATTGTTCAACGAATGTACGCAGTATTTT. Protein sequence: CRLFNECTQYF.

The chain employs TRBV7-3 and TRBJ2-1, with TRBD2 as a possible D gene (7 bases). Deletions cut 3 bases from V and 4 bases from J, with 10 bases between. Germline V lookup: CDR1 SGHTA, CDR2 FQGTGA. This CDR3 is built from 14 residues. Written as DNA, the CDR3 is TGTGCCAGCAGCTTCAGCGGGACATACAATGAGCAGTTCTTC. Residues: CASSFSGTYNEQFF. Based on the CDR3 plus reference TRBV7-3 and TRBJ2-1, the full variable domain is GAGVSQTPSNKVTEKGKYVELRCDPISGHTALYWYRQSLGQGPEFLIYFQGTGAADDSGLPNDRFFAVRPEGSVSTLKIQRTERGDSAVYLCASSFSGTYNEQFFGPGTRLTVL.

The rearrangement joins TRBV10-2 to TRBJ2-7; 10 positions agree with TRBD1. Germline-derived CDR1 and CDR2 are WSHSY and SAAADI. This CDR3 is built from 16 residues. CDR3: CESSERRQGAGYEQYF. The CDR3 nucleotides are TGCGAAAGCAGTGAGAGACGACAGGGGGCCGGCTACGAGCAGTACTTC.

Worth noting for this clonotype: The junction shows a germline mismatch at one end, possibly a read error. This chain links TRBV6-6 with TRBJ2-7; D perhaps matches TRBD2 (7 bases). The germline V gene has CDR1 MNHNY and CDR2 SVGAGI (reference sequence). The length of the CDR3 is 15 residues. The CDR3 DNA is TGTGCCAGTAGTTCCCCCGGGACACCGGGGGGAGAGTATTACTTC. Translating gives CASSSPGTPGGEYYF.

Points on this clonotype: The junction departs from germline at one end; a sequencing error may be responsible. The chain carries TRBV5-6 and TRBJ2-7; 8 nucleotides agree with TRBD1. In germline, CDR1 is SGHDT, CDR2 YYEEEE. CDR3 length: 14 residues. CDR3 in amino acids: CVNSFDRGNYDQYF. The DNA for the CDR3 is TGTGTCAACAGCTTCGACAGGGGAAATTACGATCAGTACTTC.

A remark on this clonotype: At one end the junction does not follow the germline gene, possibly because of a read error. V and J are TRBV11-3 and TRBJ2-1, with TRBD2 identical over 9 bases. Per germline, CDR1 SGHNT and CDR2 YENEEA. This CDR3 has 15 residues. The chain's CDR3 is CASNQTSGVYNEQFF. The CDR3 bases are TGTGCCAGCAACCAGACTAGCGGTGTTTACAACGAGCAATTCTTC.

For this clonotype: One junction end disagrees with the germline gene, perhaps due to a read error. The gene calls are TRBV12-3 or TRBV12-4 and TRBJ2-1; D is possibly TRBD2 (5 bases). The CDR3 consists of 14 residues. The CDR3 bases are TGTGCCAACAGTTTACTAGTGGCCTTTGATGAGCAATTCTTC. This translates into CANSLLVAFDEQFF.

J is TRBJ2-1 and V is TRBV11-2; possible D gene TRBD2, 5 bases. V was clipped by 10 bases and J by 10 bases, with 26 bases between them. CDR1 and CDR2 (germline): SGHAT, FQNNGV. The CDR3 consists of 15 residues. CDR3 loop: CAISLRPAESGEQFF. CDR3 sequence (DNA): TGTGCCATTAGCCTTAGGCCAGCGGAGTCGGGCGAGCAGTTCTTC.

The CDR3 here is CASSPLRLAGGTDTQYF. The DNA for the CDR3 is TGTGCCAGCTCACCACTTCGACTAGCGGGAGGCACAGATACGCAGTATTTT. V is TRBV18 and J is TRBJ2-3; 12 bases are a match to TRBD2. Per germline, CDR1 KGHSH and CDR2 LQKENI. CDR3 length: 17 residues. V lost 1 base to trimming and J lost 1 base; unmatched junction nucleotides: 3.

A remark on this clonotype: One end of the junction is discordant with germline, which a read error may explain. V and J are TRBV11-2 and TRBJ2-1; TRBD2 aligns across 8 bases. This CDR3 region has 15 residues. The germline V gene encodes CDR1 SGHAT and CDR2 FQNNGV. The CDR3 region is CASGRLASGYNEQFF. In nucleotides, the CDR3 is TGTGCTAGCGGCCGACTAGCGTCGGGATACAATGAGCAGTTTTTC.

The gene calls are TRBV6-6 and TRBJ2-1; D is unresolved. CDR1 is MNHNY and CDR2 is SVGAGI in the germline V gene (reference sequence). The V gene lost 6 bases and the J gene lost 0 bases, with 9 bases spanning the gap. The length of the CDR3 is 14 residues. CDR3 sequence reads: CASRPANSYNEQFF. The CDR3 DNA reads TGTGCCAGCAGACCGGCGAACTCCTACAATGAGCAGTTCTTC.

The rearrangement links TRBV18 to TRBJ2-3, with TRBD1 matching 7 bases. Losses at the gene ends were 3 bases for V and 6 bases for J; bases not matched to a gene: 12. Germline CDR1 is KGHSH and CDR2 is LQKENI. The CDR3 spans 16 residues. The CDR3 loop reads CASSPRPKTGSDTQYF. DNA for the CDR3: TGTGCCAGCTCACCCCGGCCTAAGACAGGGAGTGATACGCAGTATTTT.

Concerning this clonotype: Relative to the germline gene, one junction end is altered; a read error may explain this. CDR3: CNAPQENQYF. The CDR3 DNA reads as TGCAACGCCCCCCAAGAGAACCAGTACTTC. The J gene is TRBJ2-5, the V gene TRBV29-1, with D unresolved. This CDR3 is 10 amino acids long. Germline assignment: CDR1 SQVTM and CDR2 ANQGSEA.

As to this clonotype: Likely a read error: the CDR3 ends without its conserved phenylalanine or tryptophan. V gene TRBV4-1 combines with J gene TRBJ2-3; 8 bases fit TRBD2. The CDR3 runs 17 residues. Per the germline V gene, CDR1 is MGHRA and CDR2 is YSYEKL. J was trimmed by 1 base and V by 2 bases; bases with no gene match: 8. In DNA, the CDR3 is TGCGCCAGCAGCCAAACGGCTACCGGGAGGGGCACAGATACGCAGTATTTA. This codes for CASSQTATGRGTDTQYL.